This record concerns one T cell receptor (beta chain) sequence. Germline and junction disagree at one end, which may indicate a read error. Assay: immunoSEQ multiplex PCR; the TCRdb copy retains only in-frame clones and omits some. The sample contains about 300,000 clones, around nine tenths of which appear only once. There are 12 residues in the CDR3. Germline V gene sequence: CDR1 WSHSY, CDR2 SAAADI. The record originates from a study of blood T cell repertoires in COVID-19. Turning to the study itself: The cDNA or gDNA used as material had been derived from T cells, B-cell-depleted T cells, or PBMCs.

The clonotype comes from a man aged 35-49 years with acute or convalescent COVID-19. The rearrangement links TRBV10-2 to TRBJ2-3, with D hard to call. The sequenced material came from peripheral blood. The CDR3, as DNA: TGCGCCAGCAGTGAGTCGGAGCTCGAAGCCATCTTT. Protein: CASSESELEAIF.